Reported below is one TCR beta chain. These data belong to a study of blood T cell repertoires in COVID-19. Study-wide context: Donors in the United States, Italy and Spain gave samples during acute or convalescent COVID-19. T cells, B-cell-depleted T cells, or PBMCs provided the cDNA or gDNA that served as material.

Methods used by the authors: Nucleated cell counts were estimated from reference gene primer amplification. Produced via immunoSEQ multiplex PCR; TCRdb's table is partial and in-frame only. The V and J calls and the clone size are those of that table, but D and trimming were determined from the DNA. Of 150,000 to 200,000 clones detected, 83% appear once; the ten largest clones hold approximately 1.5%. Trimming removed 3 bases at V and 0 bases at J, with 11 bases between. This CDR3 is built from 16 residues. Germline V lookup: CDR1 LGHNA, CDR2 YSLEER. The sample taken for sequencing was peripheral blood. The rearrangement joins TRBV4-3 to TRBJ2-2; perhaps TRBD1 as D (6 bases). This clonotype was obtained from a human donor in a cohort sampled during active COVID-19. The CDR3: CASSHGTSTNTGELFF. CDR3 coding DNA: TGCGCCAGCAGCCACGGGACAAGTACGAACACCGGGGAGCTGTTTTTT.